This TCR beta chain comes out of a study of identical twins' blood T cells. Whole-study context: Around 50 million reads came from 12 libraries, six alpha, six beta.

This clonotype turned up a few times. Its target is not known. Germline lookup yields CDR1 DFQATT and CDR2 SNEGSKA (reference sequence). V lost 0 bases and J lost 7, with 9 bases in between. The CDR3 has 12 residues. Overall study findings and caveats: Shared environment remains a possible cause of twin similarity.

TCRdb fed the 5' RACE reads into MiXCR, producing one record per CDR3 protein. In the table there are fewer than 450,000 distinct CDR3 sequences, about 28% of which are singletons. The sample comprised PBMCs. The sequence came from a woman aged 18-50 years in good health. The rearrangement joins TRBV20-1 to TRBJ1-2; D gene unclear. In nucleotides, the CDR3 is TGCAGTGCTAGAGACGAAGGCGGTGGCTACACCTTC. Protein product: CSARDEGGGYTF.